This is a list of T cell receptor beta chains from one sample in a study of blood T cell repertoires in COVID-19. Profiling relied on immunoSEQ multiplex PCR, and the TCRdb table lists in-frame clones only, not all of them. The sample carries 360,000 or so clones, 90% recorded once. Sequencing used peripheral blood. The receptors were gathered from a man aged 18 to 35 with active or convalescent COVID-19. Each CDR3 is given with its conserved first and last residue. The D gene is left open where the match is weak. Clone size is given for some rows only: seen once, a few or many times, or a class if the clone is expanded.

TRBJ2-1,TRBV3-1/TRBV3-2,20,TRBD2,NA,TGTGCCAGCAGCCAGTACGGGACTAGCGGGAGGTCCAACCAGGGAAATGAGCAGTTCTTC,CASSQYGTSGRSNQGNEQFF
TRBJ1-5,TRBV7-6,15,NA,NA,TGTGCCAGCAGCCCCTCATTTGGGCCTAATCAGCCCCAGCATTTT,CASSPSFGPNQPQHF
TRBJ2-3,TRBV7-3,14,NA,NA,TGTGCCAGCAGCCCCGGACTCAGCACAGATACGCAGTATTTT,CASSPGLSTDTQYF
TRBJ2-2,TRBV6-5,14,NA,NA,TGTGCCAGCCACCGGGACAAAAACACCGGGGAGCTGTTTTTT,CASHRDKNTGELFF
TRBJ2-1,TRBV28,12,TRBD2,NA,TGTGCCACCACTTATAGCGGGAGTGAGCAGTTCTTC,CATTYSGSEQFF
TRBJ1-4,TRBV9,13,NA,NA,TGTGCCAGCCAGGGCACCCTTAATGAAAAATTGTTTTTT,CASQGTLNEKLFF
TRBJ2-3,TRBV18,20,TRBD1,NA,TGTGCCAGCTCACCGAGACGACAGGGTCGGGTGGGCGCTAGCACAGATACGCAGTATTTT,CASSPRRQGRVGASTDTQYF
TRBJ1-2,TRBV6-5,14,NA,NA,TGTGCCAGCAGTCTGGGACACAAAAACTATGGCTACACCTTC,CASSLGHKNYGYTF
TRBJ1-2,TRBV7-9,12,NA,NA,TGTGCCAGCAGCTCCGGGGGGGACGGCTACACCTTC,CASSSGGDGYTF
TRBJ2-3,TRBV28,15,TRBD1,NA,TGTGCCAGCAGCGGGGGGACAGGGAGCACAGATACGCAGTATTTT,CASSGGTGSTDTQYF
TRBJ1-5,TRBV6-2/TRBV6-3,15,NA,NA,TGTGCCAGCAGTTATCAGGGACAAAGCAATCAGCCCCAGCATTTT,CASSYQGQSNQPQHF
TRBJ2-7,TRBV11-2,15,NA,NA,TGTGCCAGCAGCTTAGATGCGGGCGTAGTATACGAGCAGTACTTC,CASSLDAGVVYEQYF
TRBJ2-5,TRBV19,14,TRBD2,NA,TGTGCCAGTAGTATTCTAGCGGAACAAGAGACCCAGTACTTC,CASSILAEQETQYF
TRBJ2-7,TRBV28,12,TRBD1,NA,TGTGCCAGCAGTAGGACAGGGTTTCAGGAGTACTTC,CASSRTGFQEYF
TRBJ1-2,TRBV29-1,13,NA,NA,TGCAGCGTTGTATCAGGGGCCAACTATGGCTACACCTTC,CSVVSGANYGYTF
TRBJ1-1,TRBV6-6,15,NA,NA,TGTGCCAGCAGTTATCAGGGGTATCCGAACACTGAAGCTTTCTTT,CASSYQGYPNTEAFF
TRBJ1-2,TRBV6-5,14,NA,NA,TGTGCCAGCAGTTACTCGTGGGGCAGCTATGGCTACACCTTC,CASSYSWGSYGYTF
TRBJ2-7,TRBV6-2/TRBV6-3,17,TRBD2,NA,TGTGCCAGCAGTTACGGTGGACTAGCGGGGGTTCCCTACGAGCAGTACTTC,CASSYGGLAGVPYEQYF
TRBJ1-1,TRBV18,13,NA,NA,TGTGCCAGCTCTCCAGCGACCGGGACTGAAGCTTTCTTT,CASSPATGTEAFF
TRBJ1-4,TRBV3-1/TRBV3-2,14,NA,NA,TGTGCCAGCAGCCCCTACCGGGAAGGTGAAAAACTGTTTTTT,CASSPYREGEKLFF
TRBJ1-1,TRBV18,14,TRBD1,NA,TGTGCCAGCTCACCCTCCGACAGGGGAGCTGAAGCTTTCTTT,CASSPSDRGAEAFF
TRBJ2-3,TRBV5-1,18,NA,NA,TGCGCCAGCAGCTTGGCATCTGTGTCAGGGGCCATTCGGGATACGCAGTATTTT,CASSLASVSGAIRDTQYF
TRBJ2-7,TRBV4-2,15,NA,NA,TGTGCCAGCAGCCCCTGGACAGAACCCGGCTACGAGCAGTACTTC,CASSPWTEPGYEQYF
TRBJ1-1,TRBV18,14,NA,NA,TGTGCCAGCTCAACACAGACAGGGAACACTGAAGCTTTCTTT,CASSTQTGNTEAFF
TRBJ1-1,TRBV27,16,TRBD1,NA,TGTGCCAGCAAAGCCCAGGGGGCCATCCCCGGGAATGAAGCTTTCTTT,CASKAQGAIPGNEAFF
TRBJ1-4,TRBV5-5,17,TRBD1,NA,TGTGCCAGCAGCTTGGGACAGGGACCTCATTCTAATGAAAAACTGTTTTTT,CASSLGQGPHSNEKLFF
TRBJ1-4,TRBV6-4,14,NA,NA,TGTGCCAGCAGTGAAATGGGGGGATCCGAAAAACTGTTTTTT,CASSEMGGSEKLFF
TRBJ2-1,TRBV5-8,15,NA,NA,TGTGCCAGCAGCTTGGGGAGCGGAACGCTCAATGAGCAGTTCTTC,CASSLGSGTLNEQFF
TRBJ2-7,TRBV2,14,TRBD1,NA,TGTGCCAGCACCCTTACCCGGGACAGTTACGAGCAGTACTTC,CASTLTRDSYEQYF
TRBJ1-1,TRBV7-9,15,NA,NA,TGTGCCAGCAGCCCGGGACACACGAAGGACACTGAAGCTTTCTTT,CASSPGHTKDTEAFF
TRBJ1-1,TRBV6-4,13,TRBD1,NA,TGTGCCAGCAGCTCCCAGGGGGTCACTGAAGCTTTCTTT,CASSSQGVTEAFF
TRBJ2-5,TRBV5-4,15,TRBD2,NA,TGTGCCAGCAGCTTGGGACTAGCGGGACGGGAGACCCAGTACTTC,CASSLGLAGRETQYF
TRBJ2-1,TRBV27,15,NA,NA,TGTGCCAGCAGTCCAGGGGCCTTAGGGAACAATGAGCAGTTCTTC,CASSPGALGNNEQFF
TRBJ2-2,TRBV6-5,15,NA,NA,TGTGCCAGCAGTTACACAGGCACGAACACCGGGGAGCTGTTTTTT,CASSYTGTNTGELFF
TRBJ1-1,TRBV9,16,TRBD1,NA,TGTGCCAGCAGCGGGTCCTCGACAGGGGTTACCACTGAAGCTTTCTTT,CASSGSSTGVTTEAFF
TRBJ2-1,TRBV27,13,NA,NA,TGTGCCAGCAGTAAAGCCCCTAGCGTTGAGCAGTTCTTC,CASSKAPSVEQFF
TRBJ1-5,TRBV15,15,TRBD1,NA,TGTGCCACCAGCAGAGGACAGGGGGCAGGTCAGCCCCAGCATTTT,CATSRGQGAGQPQHF
TRBJ1-2,TRBV7-2,13,TRBD1,few,TGTGCCAGCAGGGACAGGGGCCCACATGGCTACACCTTC,CASRDRGPHGYTF
TRBJ2-7,TRBV15,15,TRBD2,NA,TGTGCCACCAGCAGTGGGGGGACTAACAACTACGAGCAGTACTTC,CATSSGGTNNYEQYF
TRBJ1-2,TRBV19,14,NA,NA,TGTGCCAGTAGTATCCTGGACAGTAACTATGGCTACACCTTC,CASSILDSNYGYTF
TRBJ1-2,TRBV6-6,12,NA,NA,TGTGCCAGCGTAGGAGAATACTATGGCTACACCTTC,CASVGEYYGYTF
TRBJ2-7,TRBV5-1,15,TRBD2,NA,TGCGCCAGCAGCTTGGATTACGGGGGGAGGGACGAGCAGTACTTC,CASSLDYGGRDEQYF
TRBJ2-2,TRBV9,19,TRBD2,NA,TGTGCCAGCACGCCGGGACTAGCGGGAGTTCAATGGAACACCGGGGAGCTGTTTTTT,CASTPGLAGVQWNTGELFF
TRBJ2-1,TRBV5-4,15,TRBD1,NA,TGTGCCAGCAGCTTGGTCCAGGGGGCGAAGAATGAGCAGTTCTTC,CASSLVQGAKNEQFF
TRBJ1-2,TRBV18,15,NA,NA,TGTGCCAGCTCACAAACATCCAACAGCTACTATGGCTACACCTTC,CASSQTSNSYYGYTF
TRBJ2-1,TRBV19,14,TRBD2,NA,TGTGCCAGTAGGTATAGCGGGGGGGGCGATGAGCAGTTCTTC,CASRYSGGGDEQFF
TRBJ1-1,TRBV19,14,TRBD1,NA,TGTGCCAGTAGCCGAGGACAGGGTTTCACTGAAGCTTTCTTT,CASSRGQGFTEAFF
TRBJ2-7,TRBV27,16,TRBD1,NA,TGTGCCAGCAGTTCTCAGAGGGGGCCCCCCTTCTACGAGCAGTACTTC,CASSSQRGPPFYEQYF
TRBJ2-3,TRBV19,16,NA,NA,TGTGCCAGTAGACGTCAACAGTGGGGCAGCACAGATACGCAGTATTTT,CASRRQQWGSTDTQYF
TRBJ1-2,TRBV7-3,14,NA,NA,TGTGCCAGCAGTCCCAATGAACTTAACTATGGCTACACCTTC,CASSPNELNYGYTF
TRBJ1-1,TRBV2,12,TRBD1,NA,TGTGCCAGCAGTGCCGGGACAGGGGAAGCTTTCTTT,CASSAGTGEAFF
TRBJ2-7,TRBV28,13,NA,once,TGTGCCAGCCGATGGAATGAGGGTTACGAGCAGTACTTC,CASRWNEGYEQYF
TRBJ2-2,TRBV25-1,14,TRBD1,NA,TGTGCCAGCGGTCGGACAGGGGGGACCGGGGAGCTGTTTTTT,CASGRTGGTGELFF